The present T cell receptor beta chain was sequenced within a study of cytomegalovirus exposure and HLA in healthy donors. Points on this clone: Antigen unknown.

Study-wide findings and caveats: Among TCR beta chains of equal frequency, HLA-associated ones were more clonally expanded in a later analysis. A reported reduction in N-insertions relative to the roughly 700-donor mean was seen in an Asian-associated ancestry cluster in a later analysis.

Primers: 60 Vbeta forward and 13 Jbeta reverse. Authors' analysis steps: In a later analysis, 10 million to 11 million of 83 million or so unique beta chains occurred in at least two donors. The data were produced by immunoSEQ multiplex PCR, yet TCRdb's version contains in-frame clones alone and is incomplete. That table furnishes V, J and clone size, whereas the DNA furnished D and trimming. The sample includes roughly 200,000 clones, around 82% seen only once; the top ten take about 1.8%. V was pared by 4 bases and J by 1 base, with 11 bases of the junction left unmatched. CDR1 SGHRS and CDR2 YFSETQ come from the germline V gene. The CDR3 spans 16 residues.

The receptor was isolated from a middle-aged man in good health and CMV-seropositive. The sequenced sample was PBMCs. The gene calls are TRBV5-1 and TRBJ2-7; 7 bases fit TRBD2. For the CDR3, the DNA is TGCGCCAGCAGCCCTTCGGGGGTAGCGGGTTCCTACGAGCAGTACTTC. Protein: CASSPSGVAGSYEQYF.